These 8 T cell receptor beta chains came from one sample sequenced in a study of shared T cell receptors in the human thymus. Sequencing was performed with immunoSEQ multiplex PCR; in TCRdb, only in-frame clones are kept and a portion is missing. The sample consists of almost 550,000 clones, around 78% of them appearing once. The same sample was also used in a study of human thymus T cells.

Sequencing was carried out using thymocytes. The source is a boy younger than two with a congenital heart defect.

In its sample, this clone was seen a few times. V and J are TRBV9 and TRBJ2-4; 11 nucleotides agree with TRBD2. The V segment lost 4 bases and the J segment 5 bases; nucleotides outside the gene matches: 11. This CDR3 has 17 amino acids. Germline-derived CDR1 and CDR2 are SGDLS and YYNGEE. CDR3 in amino acids: CASSSQTSGIIENIQYF. CDR3 sequence (DNA): TGTGCCAGCAGCTCACAGACTAGCGGGATTATCGAAAACATTCAGTACTTC. Filled out from reference TRBV9 and TRBJ2-4, the complete variable domain reads DSGVTQTPKHLITATGQRVTLRCSPRSGDLSVYWYQQSLDQGLQFLIQYYNGEERAKGNILERFSAQQFPDLHSELNLSSLELGDSALYFCASSSQTSGIIENIQYFGAGTRLSVL.

This rearrangement joins TRBV10-3 to TRBJ1-2, with D tentatively TRBD1 (6 bases). This CDR3 is built from 14 residues. V lost 2 bases and J lost 3, with 10 bases in between. CDR1 and CDR2 from the germline V gene are ENHRY and SYGVKD. As DNA, the CDR3 is TGTGCCATCAGTGAGCGACAGGACTACTATGGCTACACCTTC. It specifies CAISERQDYYGYTF.

The chain links TRBV11-2 to TRBJ2-6; D is undetermined. The V gene lost 4 bases and the J gene lost 2 bases, with 6 bases spanning the gap. Germline CDR1 and CDR2: SGHAT and FQNNGV. CDR3 size: 14 residues. The chain's CDR3 is CASSYLAGANVLTF. CDR3 DNA sequence: TGTGCCAGCAGCTATCTAGCTGGGGCCAACGTCCTGACTTTC.

The chain employs TRBV7-9 and TRBJ2-7; 7 nucleotides match TRBD1. The germline V gene encodes CDR1 SEHNR and CDR2 FQNEAQ (reference sequence). With V trimmed by 4 bases and J by 0 bases, 6 bases remained unmatched. This CDR3 spans 15 amino acids. CDR3 loop: CASSCKGANSYEQYF. In DNA, the CDR3 is TGTGCCAGCAGCTGCAAGGGGGCTAACTCCTACGAGCAGTACTTC.

This clone has more than one count but fewer than ten. The rearrangement joins TRBV27 to TRBJ2-1; 8 bases align to TRBD2. Germline V gene lookup returns CDR1 MNHEY and CDR2 SMNVEV (reference sequence). V gave up 6 bases and J gave up 8 bases; unmatched junction bases: 6. The CDR3 sequence is 13 residues long. CDR3 protein: CASRAGERDEQFF. The CDR3 DNA follows: TGTGCCAGCAGAGCGGGAGAGAGGGATGAGCAGTTCTTC.

J is TRBJ2-5 and V is TRBV29-1, with D maybe TRBD2 (5 bases). CDR1 is SQVTM and CDR2 is ANQGSEA in the germline V gene. V lost 0 bases and J 5 bases, leaving 13 bases between the germline ends. The CDR3 runs to 14 residues. The CDR3 DNA reads as TGCAGCGTTGAAGATTTGAGGGCGGGCGAGACCCAGTACTTC. The encoded protein is CSVEDLRAGETQYF.

The rearrangement uses TRBV7-2 and TRBJ2-2; 12 bases agree with TRBD1. The ends lost 5 bases at V and 7 bases at J; junction bases unmatched: 14. The CDR3 sequence is 18 residues long. The germline gives CDR1 SGHTA, CDR2 FQGNSA. DNA of the CDR3: TGTGCCAGCAGCCTCCCCTGGGGGGACAGGGGGCACGGCGGGGAGCTGTTTTTT. This gives the protein CASSLPWGDRGHGGELFF.

The genes are TRBV30 and TRBJ1-5; D unresolved. CDR1 is GTSNPN, CDR2 SVGIG, per germline (reference sequence). This CDR3 is 15 amino acids long. V was clipped by 2 bases and J by 7 bases, with 18 bases between them. In DNA, the CDR3 is TGTGCCTGGAGTCCCAAAGCGCGGGCGGGGCAGCCCCAGCATTTT. Amino acid sequence: CAWSPKARAGQPQHF.